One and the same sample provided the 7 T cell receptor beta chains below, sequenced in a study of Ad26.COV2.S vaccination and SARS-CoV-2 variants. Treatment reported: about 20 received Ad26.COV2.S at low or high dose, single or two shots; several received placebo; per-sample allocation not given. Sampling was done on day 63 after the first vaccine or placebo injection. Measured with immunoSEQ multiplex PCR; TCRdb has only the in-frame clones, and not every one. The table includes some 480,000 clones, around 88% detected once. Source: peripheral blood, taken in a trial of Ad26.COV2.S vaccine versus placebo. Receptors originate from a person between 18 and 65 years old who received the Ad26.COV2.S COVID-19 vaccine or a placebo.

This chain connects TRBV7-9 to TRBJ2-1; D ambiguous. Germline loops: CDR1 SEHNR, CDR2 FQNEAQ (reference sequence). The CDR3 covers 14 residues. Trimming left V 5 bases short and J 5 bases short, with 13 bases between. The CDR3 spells CASSPTAQDNEQFF. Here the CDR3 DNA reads TGTGCCAGCAGCCCGACCGCGCAGGACAATGAGCAGTTCTTC. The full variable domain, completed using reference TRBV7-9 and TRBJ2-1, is DTGVSQNPRHKITKRGQNVTFRCDPISEHNRLYWYRQTLGQGPEFLTYFQNEAQLEKSRLLSDRFSAERPKGSFSTLEIQRTEQGDSAMYLCASSPTAQDNEQFFGPGTRLTVL.

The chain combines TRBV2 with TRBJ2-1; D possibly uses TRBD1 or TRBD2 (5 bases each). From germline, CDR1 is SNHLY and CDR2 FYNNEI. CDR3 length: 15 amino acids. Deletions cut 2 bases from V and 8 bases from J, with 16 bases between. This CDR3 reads CASSEFQSVGDEQFF. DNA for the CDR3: TGTGCCAGCAGTGAATTTCAGAGTGTGGGGGATGAGCAGTTCTTC.

The CDR3 DNA reads TGTGCCAGCAGCCCTACCCCCGGACTAGCGGGGGCCTACGAGCAGTACTTC. Translating gives CASSPTPGLAGAYEQYF. The V call is TRBV4-2, the J call TRBJ2-7; 13 nucleotides align to TRBD2. CDR3 length equals 17 residues. Germline V CDR1 and CDR2: LGHNA, YNFKEQ. The trim removed 4 bases at V and 2 bases at J, leaving 8 bases unmatched.

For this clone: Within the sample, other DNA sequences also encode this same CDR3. The CDR3 is CSVGGNEQFF. The CDR3 DNA follows: TGCAGCGTTGGCGGCAATGAGCAGTTCTTC. The V call is TRBV29-1, the J call TRBJ2-1; D is unresolved. CDR1 and CDR2 (germline): SQVTM, ANQGSEA. This CDR3 comprises 10 residues. Trimming took off 4 bases at V and 6 bases at J, with 4 bases between the two ends.

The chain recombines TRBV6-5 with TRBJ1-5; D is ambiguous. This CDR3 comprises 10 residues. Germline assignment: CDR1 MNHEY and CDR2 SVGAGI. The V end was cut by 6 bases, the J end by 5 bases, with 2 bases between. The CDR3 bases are TGTGCCAGCAGGGATCAGCCCCAGCATTTT. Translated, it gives CASRDQPQHF.

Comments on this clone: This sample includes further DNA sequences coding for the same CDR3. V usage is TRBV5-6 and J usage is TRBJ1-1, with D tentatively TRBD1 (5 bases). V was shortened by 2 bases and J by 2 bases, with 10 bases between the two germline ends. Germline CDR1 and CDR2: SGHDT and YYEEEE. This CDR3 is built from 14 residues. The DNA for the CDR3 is TGTGCCAGCAGCTTAGCAGGGCCTAACACTGAAGCTTTCTTT. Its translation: CASSLAGPNTEAFF.

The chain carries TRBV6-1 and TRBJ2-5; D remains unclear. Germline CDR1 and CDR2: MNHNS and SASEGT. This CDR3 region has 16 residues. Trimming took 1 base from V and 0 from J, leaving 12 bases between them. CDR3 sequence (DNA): TGTGCCAGCAGTGAAGGATGGCAGCGCAACCAAGAGACCCAGTACTTC. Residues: CASSEGWQRNQETQYF.